This T cell receptor beta chain was retrieved from a study of regulatory dendritic cells for organ transplantation. General study findings and limits: Memory CD8+ T cells were the most oligoclonal; naive cells were highly diverse.

Allogeneic regulatory or mature dendritic cells were co-cultured for roughly five days with CFSE-labeled sorted T cells at 1:10. The method was immunoSEQ multiplex PCR; TCRdb's version includes in-frame clones alone and lacks a portion of them. Here the sample spans fewer than 5,000 clones, about three fifths being singletons. To note about this clone: Antigen specificity is unknown.

The CDR3 is 15 amino acids. V shed 0 bases, J shed 1 base, and the junction held 1 base outside the gene matches. Germline CDR1 PRHDT, CDR2 FYEKMQ (reference sequence). The receptor's source is a human donor in good health. The V gene is TRBV13, the J gene TRBJ1-1; 8 nucleotides align to TRBD1. Sequencing used memory CD8+ T cells from blood cultured with regulatory dendritic cells. The subset is: CD45RO+ memory T cells. CDR3 nucleotides: TGTGCCAGCAGCTTAGGGGGGACAGGGAACACTGAAGCTTTCTTT. Translating gives CASSLGGTGNTEAFF.